The 22 T cell receptor beta chains in this list originate from one sample, sequenced in a study of beta chain features in type 1 diabetes. Expressed TCRB transcripts were sequenced, since all the RNA that had been isolated was reverse transcribed. Repertoires were generated with immunoSEQ multiplex PCR, while TCRdb's copy carries only in-frame clones and drops some. This sample yields 350,000 or so clones, of which around a fifth are seen a single time; around 0.045% belongs to the top ten. Sequencing used naive CD4+ T cells from blood. The receptors shown here come from a woman between 18 and 29 years old in good health.

This clone has a handful of counts. The CDR3 DNA sequence: TGTGCCTGGAGTGTACTGAGCGATGAAGCTTTCTTT. Its translation: CAWSVLSDEAFF. J is TRBJ1-1 and V is TRBV30; no clear D gene. CDR3 length equals 12 residues. V gave up 0 bases and J gave up 7 bases, with 9 bases separating them. CDR1 and CDR2 (germline): GTSNPN, SVGIG (reference sequence).

This chain uses TRBV14 with TRBJ2-5, with D perhaps matching TRBD2 (5 bases). Trimming took 4 bases from V and 1 from J, leaving 7 bases between them. The CDR3 covers 13 residues. Germline-derived CDR1 and CDR2 are SGHDN and FVKESK. CDR3 nucleotides: TGTGCCAGCAGCCGGACTGCCCAAGAGACCCAGTACTTC. It is translated as CASSRTAQETQYF.

The rearrangement joins TRBV6-1 to TRBJ1-1; the match to TRBD1 covers 10 bases. The V and J ends lost 5 bases and 3 bases, in that order; junction bases with no gene match: 6. Per germline, CDR1 MNHNS and CDR2 SASEGT. CDR3 length: 15 amino acids. Here the CDR3 DNA reads TGTGCCAGCAGTTTCACCGGGACAGGGGACACTGAAGCTTTCTTT. This encodes CASSFTGTGDTEAFF.

The V gene is TRBV9, the J gene TRBJ2-1; tentative D call: TRBD1 (6 bases). V shed 4 bases and J shed 4 bases, with 12 bases lying between them. Germline CDR1 and CDR2: SGDLS and YYNGEE. The CDR3 is 14 amino acids. The CDR3 region is CASSSRTAYNEQFF. The CDR3 DNA reads TGTGCCAGCAGCTCCCGGACAGCTTACAATGAGCAGTTCTTC.

This chain uses TRBV15 with TRBJ2-3; D ambiguous. Germline V gene sequence: CDR1 LNHNV, CDR2 YYDKDF (reference sequence). The V end lost 3 bases, the J end lost 6 bases, and 10 bases lay between the germline ends. The length of the CDR3 is 13 residues. CDR3 region: CATSRTVSDTQYF. The CDR3 DNA sequence: TGTGCCACCAGCAGGACTGTCTCGGATACGCAGTATTTT.

This chain uses TRBV7-2 with TRBJ2-1; TRBD1 might be the D (6 bases). The V end lost 0 bases, the J end lost 9 bases, and 15 bases lay between the germline ends. Per germline, CDR1 SGHTA and CDR2 FQGNSA. The CDR3 has 15 residues. The DNA of the CDR3 is TGTGCCAGCAGCTTAGCGCTCTGGGGGCGTGGTGAGCAGTTCTTC. Translating gives CASSLALWGRGEQFF.

A few counts support this clone. The sample contains more than one DNA sequence encoding this CDR3. This chain links TRBV9 with TRBJ2-3; 7 bases are shared with TRBD1. The CDR3 spans 15 residues. CDR1 is SGDLS and CDR2 is YYNGEE in the germline V gene. The V and J ends lost 0 bases and 3 bases, in that order; junction bases with no gene match: 4. CDR3 nucleotide sequence: TGTGCCAGCAGCGTAGGAAGGGGGCGGACAGATACGCAGTATTTT. Amino acid sequence: CASSVGRGRTDTQYF.

This chain joins TRBV7-9 and TRBJ1-2; D not resolved. The germline gives CDR1 SEHNR, CDR2 FQNEAQ (reference sequence). V shed 5 bases and J shed 2 bases, with 3 bases lying between them. There are 11 residues in the CDR3. The CDR3 nucleotides are TGTGCCAGCAGCCAGAACTATGGCTACACCTTC. Protein sequence: CASSQNYGYTF.

This rearrangement joins TRBV5-1 to TRBJ2-1, with TRBD2 identical over 8 bases. Germline CDR1 is SGHRS and CDR2 is YFSETQ. V gave up 5 bases and J gave up 2 bases; unmatched junction bases: 3. The length of the CDR3 is 14 residues. The CDR3 region has the DNA TGCGCCAGCAGACCGGGGGGGACCTACAATGAGCAGTTCTTC. Its translation is CASRPGGTYNEQFF.

This clone was recorded a few times. This chain uses TRBV9 with TRBJ1-2; D is uncertain. Germline CDR1 SGDLS, CDR2 YYNGEE. The CDR3 spans 12 residues. Trimming shortened V by 6 bases and J by 6 bases, and 12 bases separated the two germline ends. CDR3 coding DNA: TGTGCCAGCATCGAGGAGTCTAATGGCTACACCTTC. Its translation: CASIEESNGYTF. Filled out from reference TRBV9 and TRBJ1-2, the complete variable domain reads DSGVTQTPKHLITATGQRVTLRCSPRSGDLSVYWYQQSLDQGLQFLIQYYNGEERAKGNILERFSAQQFPDLHSELNLSSLELGDSALYFCASIEESNGYTFGSGTRLTVV.

Only a few counts were recorded for this clone. V gene TRBV19 combines with J gene TRBJ2-7; a weak D match, TRBD1 (5 bases). The CDR3 runs 12 residues. Trimming removed 5 bases from V and 13 bases from J, with 18 bases in between. Looked up from germline, CDR1 is LNHDA and CDR2 is SQIVND (reference sequence). The CDR3 DNA reads TGTGCCAGTAGTCTGAACAGGAATACTCTCTACTTC. Protein product: CASSLNRNTLYF.

This clone was picked up a small number of times. The junction departs from the called germline gene at one end, perhaps through a read error. The V and J genes are TRBV7-7 and TRBJ2-1; 11 positions match TRBD2. The CDR3 sequence is 15 residues long. The V gene's germline CDR1 is SSHAT and CDR2 FNYEAQ (reference sequence). This CDR3 reads CASSPSGGTANEQFF. As DNA, the CDR3 is TGTGCTAGCAGTCCTAGCGGGGGGACAGCCAATGAGCAGTTCTTC. Drawing the rest from reference TRBV7-7 and TRBJ2-1, the complete variable domain is GAGVSQSPRYKVTKRGQDVTLRCDPISSHATLYWYQQALGQGPEFLTYFNYEAQPDKSGLPSDRFSAERPEGSISTLTIQRTEQRDSAMYRCASSPSGGTANEQFFGPGTRLTVL.

This clone has just a few counts. The genes are TRBV30 and TRBJ2-5; TRBD2 aligns across 8 bases. With V trimmed by 8 bases and J by 1 base, 9 bases remained unmatched. The CDR3 loop spans 14 amino acids. Germline V gene data show CDR1 as GTSNPN and CDR2 as SVGIG (reference sequence). The CDR3: CALRVAGRQETQYF. The DNA for the CDR3 is TGTGCCCTGAGAGTAGCGGGACGCCAAGAGACCCAGTACTTC.

The chain recombines TRBV4-1 with TRBJ2-3; 10 bases line up with TRBD2. The ends lost 0 bases at V and 0 bases at J; junction bases unmatched: 15. The CDR3 has 21 residues. Germline V CDR1 and CDR2: MGHRA, YSYEKL. The CDR3 DNA reads as TGCGCCAGCAGCCAAGAAGGGGATAGCGGGAGGTGGAGAGGTAGCACAGATACGCAGTATTTT. This sequence encodes CASSQEGDSGRWRGSTDTQYF.

This clone was picked up a small number of times. This chain connects TRBV15 to TRBJ1-4; TRBD1 agrees at 7 bases. The J segment lost 3 bases and the V segment lost 1 base, leaving 5 bases of the junction unmatched. Germline-derived CDR1 and CDR2 are LNHNV and YYDKDF (reference sequence). CDR3 size: 16 residues. The CDR3 DNA sequence: TGTGCCACCAGCAGAGGCTGGGACAGAGCTAATGAAAAACTGTTTTTT. This codes for CATSRGWDRANEKLFF.

This clone was detected only a few times. This sequence joins TRBV5-1 and TRBJ2-7; tentative D call: TRBD2 (6 bases). The CDR3 spans 15 residues. With 3 bases removed from V and 3 bases from J, the gap between germline ends came to 16 bases. Germline CDR1 reads SGHRS; CDR2 reads YFSETQ. The CDR3: CASSSGGTFDYEQYF. Written as DNA, the CDR3 is TGCGCCAGCAGCTCTGGCGGGACCTTCGACTACGAGCAGTACTTC. Full variable domain (rest looked up from reference TRBV5-1 and TRBJ2-7): KAGVTQTPRYLIKTRGQQVTLSCSPISGHRSVSWYQQTPGQGLQFLFEYFSETQRNKGNFPGRFSGRQFSNSRSEMNVSTLELGDSALYLCASSSGGTFDYEQYFGPGTRLTVT.

This clone was found a few times. CDR3 nucleotides: TGTGCCAGCAGCCGTTTGGGACAGTACACTGAAGCTTTCTTT. This sequence encodes CASSRLGQYTEAFF. The rearrangement joins TRBV9 to TRBJ1-1, with 7 nucleotides matching TRBD1. CDR3 length: 14 residues. The trim removed 4 bases at V and 3 bases at J, leaving 6 bases unmatched. The V gene's germline CDR1 is SGDLS and CDR2 YYNGEE.

This clone was found a few times. V is TRBV27 and J is TRBJ2-7, with 7 bases matching TRBD1. Germline V gene data show CDR1 as MNHEY and CDR2 as SMNVEV (reference sequence). The CDR3 covers 15 residues. J gave up 3 bases and V 3 bases, and 8 bases lay outside the gene matches. The CDR3 DNA reads TGTGCCAGCAGTTTCCGACAGGGAACCGTCTACGAGCAGTACTTC. Amino acids: CASSFRQGTVYEQYF.

The genes are TRBV18 and TRBJ1-1; D perhaps matches TRBD1 (5 bases). CDR1 and CDR2 from the germline V gene are KGHSH and LQKENI. There are 15 residues in the CDR3. Trimming left V 1 base short and J 1 base short, with 10 bases between. The CDR3 reads CASSPLRQPNTEAFF. The CDR3 coding sequence is TGTGCCAGCTCACCACTTAGACAGCCGAACACTGAAGCTTTCTTT.

The CDR3 bases are TGTGCCAGCGCCAAGGTGGGAGTCATCTACGAGCAGTACTTC. Translation gives CASAKVGVIYEQYF. The V gene is TRBV5-6, the J gene TRBJ2-7; possible D gene TRBD2, 5 bases. This CDR3 has 14 residues. Germline CDR1 SGHDT, CDR2 YYEEEE. Trimming left V 7 bases short and J 3 bases short, with 17 bases between.

This clone was observed a handful of times. The chain recombines TRBV6-6 with TRBJ2-6, with D hard to call. Germline values: CDR1 MNHNY, CDR2 SVGAGI (reference sequence). This CDR3 comprises 15 residues. V was pared by 7 bases and J by 2 bases, with 12 bases between. The CDR3 loop reads CASTYWQAGANVLTF. CDR3 bases: TGTGCCAGCACCTACTGGCAGGCTGGGGCCAACGTCCTGACTTTC.

V is TRBV5-4 and J is TRBJ1-1; a weak D match, TRBD1 (5 bases). The CDR3 loop spans 14 amino acids. V lost 4 bases to trimming and J lost 7 bases, with 17 bases between them. Germline values: CDR1 SGHNT, CDR2 YYREEE (reference sequence). CDR3 residues: CASSPGGTLIEAFF. The CDR3 DNA is TGTGCCAGCAGCCCAGGCGGGACGTTGATTGAAGCTTTCTTT.